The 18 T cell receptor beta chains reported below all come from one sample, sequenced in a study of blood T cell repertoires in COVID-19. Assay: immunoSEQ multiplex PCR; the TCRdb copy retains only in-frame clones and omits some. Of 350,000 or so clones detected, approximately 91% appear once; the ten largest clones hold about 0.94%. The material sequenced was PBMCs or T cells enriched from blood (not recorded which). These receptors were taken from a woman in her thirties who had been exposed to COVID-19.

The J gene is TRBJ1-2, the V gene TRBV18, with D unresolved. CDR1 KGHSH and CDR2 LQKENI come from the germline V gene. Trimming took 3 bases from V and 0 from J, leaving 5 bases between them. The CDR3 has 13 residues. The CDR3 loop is CASSPVANYGYTF. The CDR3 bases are TGTGCCAGCTCACCCGTAGCTAACTATGGCTACACCTTC.

CDR3 nucleotide sequence: TGTGCCAGTAGGACGGGACTCCCGGGAGGGAATGAGCAGTTCTTC. Amino acid sequence: CASRTGLPGGNEQFF. The chain has TRBV19 and TRBJ2-1; 8 nucleotides line up with TRBD2. Per the germline V gene, CDR1 is LNHDA and CDR2 is SQIVND (reference sequence). V lost 6 bases to trimming and J lost 7 bases; unmatched junction nucleotides: 11. The CDR3 spans 15 residues.

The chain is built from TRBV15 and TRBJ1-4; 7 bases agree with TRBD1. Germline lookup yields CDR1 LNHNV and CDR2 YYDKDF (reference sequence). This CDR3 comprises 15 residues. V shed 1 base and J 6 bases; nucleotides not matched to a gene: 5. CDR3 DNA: TGTGCCACCAGCAGAGGAGGGACAGTCTATGAAAAACTGTTTTTT. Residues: CATSRGGTVYEKLFF.

CDR3 DNA: TGCAGCGTTGAGAGACAGGGGGTCAATATGGGTAATGAAAAACTGTTTTTT. Translated: CSVERQGVNMGNEKLFF. The V and J genes are TRBV29-1 and TRBJ1-4, with TRBD1 identical over 9 bases. The CDR3 is 17 residues long. The germline gives CDR1 SQVTM, CDR2 ANQGSEA. The V segment lost 3 bases and the J segment 4 bases; nucleotides outside the gene matches: 12. Full variable domain (outside the CDR3, taken from reference TRBV29-1 and TRBJ1-4): SAVISQKPSRDICQRGTSLTIQCQVDSQVTMMFWYRQQPGQSLTLIATANQGSEATYESGFVIDKFPISRPNLTFSTLTVSNMSPEDSSIYLCSVERQGVNMGNEKLFFGSGTQLSVL.

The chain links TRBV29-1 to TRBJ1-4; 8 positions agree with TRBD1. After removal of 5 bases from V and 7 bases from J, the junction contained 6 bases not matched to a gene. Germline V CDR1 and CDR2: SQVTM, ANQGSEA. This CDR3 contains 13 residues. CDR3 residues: CSVCHRGCEKLFF. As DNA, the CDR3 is TGCAGCGTTTGTCACAGGGGGTGTGAAAAACTGTTTTTT.

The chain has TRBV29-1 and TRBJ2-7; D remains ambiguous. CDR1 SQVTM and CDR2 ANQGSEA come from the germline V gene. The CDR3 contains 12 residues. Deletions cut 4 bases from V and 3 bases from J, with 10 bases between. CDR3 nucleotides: TGCAGCGTTGTGTGGCCAAACTACGAGCAGTACTTC. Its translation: CSVVWPNYEQYF.

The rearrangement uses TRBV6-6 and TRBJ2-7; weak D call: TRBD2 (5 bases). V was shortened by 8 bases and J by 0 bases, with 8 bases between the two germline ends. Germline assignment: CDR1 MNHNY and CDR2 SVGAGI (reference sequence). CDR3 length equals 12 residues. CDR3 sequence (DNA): TGTGCCAGCTCAGGAGGCTCCTACGAGCAGTACTTC. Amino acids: CASSGGSYEQYF.

The CDR3 loop is CASSSRQGAQNSPLHF. As DNA, the CDR3 is TGTGCCAGCAGTTCTAGACAGGGGGCGCAAAATTCACCCCTCCACTTT. The rearrangement links TRBV27 to TRBJ1-6; the match to TRBD1 covers 10 bases. The CDR3 sequence is 16 residues long. The V and J ends lost 4 bases and 7 bases, in that order; junction bases with no gene match: 7. Germline lookup yields CDR1 MNHEY and CDR2 SMNVEV (reference sequence).

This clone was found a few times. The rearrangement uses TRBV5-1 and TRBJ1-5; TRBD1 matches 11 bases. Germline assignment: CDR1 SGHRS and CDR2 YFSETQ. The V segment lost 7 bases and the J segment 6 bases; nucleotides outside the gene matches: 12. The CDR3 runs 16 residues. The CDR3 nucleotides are TGCGCCAGCCGGCCTGGGACAGGGGGATTTTTTCAGCCCCAGCATTTT. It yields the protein CASRPGTGGFFQPQHF.

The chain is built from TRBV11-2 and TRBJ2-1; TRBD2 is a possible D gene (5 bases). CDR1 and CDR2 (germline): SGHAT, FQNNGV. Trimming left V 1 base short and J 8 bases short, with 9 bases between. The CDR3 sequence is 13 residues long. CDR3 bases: TGTGCCAGCAGCTTAGGGGCGGGCGATGAGCAGTTCTTC. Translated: CASSLGAGDEQFF.

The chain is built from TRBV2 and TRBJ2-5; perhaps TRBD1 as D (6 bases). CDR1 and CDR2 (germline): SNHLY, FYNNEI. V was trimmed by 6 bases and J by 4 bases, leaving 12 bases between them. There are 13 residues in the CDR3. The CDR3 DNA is TGTGCCAGCAGGGCGGACAGCAGAGAGACCCAGTACTTC. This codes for CASRADSRETQYF. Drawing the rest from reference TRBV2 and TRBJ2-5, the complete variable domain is EPEVTQTPSHQVTQMGQEVILRCVPISNHLYFYWYRQILGQKVEFLVSFYNNEISEKSEIFDDQFSVERPDGSNFTLKIRSTKLEDSAMYFCASRADSRETQYFGPGTRLLVL.

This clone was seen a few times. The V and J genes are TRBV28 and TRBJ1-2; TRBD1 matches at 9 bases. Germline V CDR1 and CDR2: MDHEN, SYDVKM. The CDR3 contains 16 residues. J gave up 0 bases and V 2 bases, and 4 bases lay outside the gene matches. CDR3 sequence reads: CASSLAGQGSNYGYTF. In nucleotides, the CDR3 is TGTGCCAGCAGTTTAGCGGGACAGGGCTCTAACTATGGCTACACCTTC.

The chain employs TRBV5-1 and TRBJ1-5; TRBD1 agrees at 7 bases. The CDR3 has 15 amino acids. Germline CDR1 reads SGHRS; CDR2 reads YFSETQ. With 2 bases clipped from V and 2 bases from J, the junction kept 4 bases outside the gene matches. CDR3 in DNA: TGCGCCAGCAGCTTTCAGGGGGGCGGCAATCAGCCCCAGCATTTT. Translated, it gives CASSFQGGGNQPQHF.

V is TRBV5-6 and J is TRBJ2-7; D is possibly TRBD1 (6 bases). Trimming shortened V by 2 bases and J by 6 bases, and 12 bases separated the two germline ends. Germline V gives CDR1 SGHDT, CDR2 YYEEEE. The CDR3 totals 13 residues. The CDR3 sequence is CASSFIQGIEQYF. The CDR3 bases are TGTGCCAGCAGCTTCATCCAGGGGATCGAGCAGTACTTC.

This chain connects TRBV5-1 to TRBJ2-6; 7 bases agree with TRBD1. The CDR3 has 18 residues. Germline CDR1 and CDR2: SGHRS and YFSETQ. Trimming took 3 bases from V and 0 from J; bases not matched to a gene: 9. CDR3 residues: CASSSTGAPNSGANVLTF. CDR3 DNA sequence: TGCGCCAGCAGCTCAACAGGGGCCCCCAACTCTGGGGCCAACGTCCTGACTTTC.

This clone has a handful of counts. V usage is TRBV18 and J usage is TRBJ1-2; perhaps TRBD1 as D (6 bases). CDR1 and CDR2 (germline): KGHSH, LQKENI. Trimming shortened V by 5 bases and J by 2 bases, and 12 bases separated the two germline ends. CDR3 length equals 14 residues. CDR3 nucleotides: TGTGCCAGCTCAAACAGGGAGGGGAACTATGGCTACACCTTC. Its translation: CASSNREGNYGYTF.

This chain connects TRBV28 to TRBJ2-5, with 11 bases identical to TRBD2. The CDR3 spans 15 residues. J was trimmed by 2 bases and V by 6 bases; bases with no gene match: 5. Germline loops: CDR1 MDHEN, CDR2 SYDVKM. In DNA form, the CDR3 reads TGTGCCAGCAGACTAGCGGGAGATACACAAGAGACCCAGTACTTC. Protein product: CASRLAGDTQETQYF.

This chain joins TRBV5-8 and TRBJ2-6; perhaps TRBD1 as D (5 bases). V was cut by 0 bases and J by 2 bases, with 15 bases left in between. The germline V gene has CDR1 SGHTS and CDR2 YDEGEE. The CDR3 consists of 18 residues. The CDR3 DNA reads TGTGCCAGCAGCTTGGCGGGTCGGGTGGGGCCTGGGGCCAACGTCCTGACTTTC. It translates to CASSLAGRVGPGANVLTF.